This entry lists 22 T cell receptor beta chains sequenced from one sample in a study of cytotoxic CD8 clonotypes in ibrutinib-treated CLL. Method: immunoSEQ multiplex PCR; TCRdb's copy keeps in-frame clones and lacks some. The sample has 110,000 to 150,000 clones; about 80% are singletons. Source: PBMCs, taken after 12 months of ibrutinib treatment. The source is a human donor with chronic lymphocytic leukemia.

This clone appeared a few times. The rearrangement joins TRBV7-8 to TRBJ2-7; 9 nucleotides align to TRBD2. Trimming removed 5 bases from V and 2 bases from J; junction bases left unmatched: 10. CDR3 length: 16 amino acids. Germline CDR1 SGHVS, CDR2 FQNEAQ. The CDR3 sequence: CASSPRRLAVTYEQYF. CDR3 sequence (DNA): TGTGCCAGCAGCCCTCGACGACTAGCGGTGACCTACGAGCAGTACTTC.

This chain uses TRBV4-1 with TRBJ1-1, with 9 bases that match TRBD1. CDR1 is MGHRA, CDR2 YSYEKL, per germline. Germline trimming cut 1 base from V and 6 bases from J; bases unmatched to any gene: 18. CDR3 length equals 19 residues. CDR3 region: CASSQARRWGGQGRSEAFF. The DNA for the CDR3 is TGCGCCAGCAGCCAAGCGAGAAGATGGGGGGGACAGGGTCGGTCTGAAGCTTTCTTT.

CDR3 nucleotides: TGTGCCAGCACCACACAGGGGGACGGATTCACTGAAGCTTTCTTT. This sequence encodes CASTTQGDGFTEAFF. The J gene is TRBJ1-1, the V gene TRBV9; 8 nucleotides agree with TRBD1. Trimming took 6 bases from V and 4 from J; bases not matched to a gene: 11. Germline V lookup: CDR1 SGDLS, CDR2 YYNGEE. The CDR3 has 15 residues.

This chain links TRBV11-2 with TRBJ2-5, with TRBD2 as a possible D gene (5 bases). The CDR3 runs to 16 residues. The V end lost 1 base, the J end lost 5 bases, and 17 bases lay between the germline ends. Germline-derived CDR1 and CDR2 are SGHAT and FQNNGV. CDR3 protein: CASSLGGGGEVETQYF. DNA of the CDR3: TGTGCCAGCAGCTTAGGTGGTGGAGGAGAGGTGGAGACCCAGTACTTC.

In DNA form, the CDR3 reads TGTGCCACCAGCAGAGAACTAGCGGGAGGGCCCGGCGGGGAGCTGTTTTTT. This sequence encodes CATSRELAGGPGGELFF. V and J are TRBV15 and TRBJ2-2; TRBD2 agrees at 13 bases. V lost 0 bases to trimming and J lost 7 bases; unmatched junction nucleotides: 5. The CDR3 has 17 residues. Germline loops: CDR1 LNHNV, CDR2 YYDKDF (reference sequence).

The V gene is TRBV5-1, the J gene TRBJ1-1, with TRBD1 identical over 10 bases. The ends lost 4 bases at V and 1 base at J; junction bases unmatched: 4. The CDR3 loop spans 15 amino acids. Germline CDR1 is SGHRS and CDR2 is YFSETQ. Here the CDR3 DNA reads TGCGCCAGCAGCGACCGGGACAGGGGGAACACTGAAGCTTTCTTT. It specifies CASSDRDRGNTEAFF.

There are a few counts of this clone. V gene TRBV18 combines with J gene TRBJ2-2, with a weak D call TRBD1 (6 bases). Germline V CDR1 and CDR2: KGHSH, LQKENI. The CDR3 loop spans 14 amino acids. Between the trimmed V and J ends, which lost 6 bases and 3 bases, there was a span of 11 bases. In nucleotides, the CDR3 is TGTGCCAGCTCCCAAGGGACATACACCGGGGAGCTGTTTTTT. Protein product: CASSQGTYTGELFF. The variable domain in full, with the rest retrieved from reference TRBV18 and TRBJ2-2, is NAGVMQNPRHLVRRRGQEARLRCSPMKGHSHVYWYRQLPEEGLKFMVYLQKENIIDESGMPKERFSAEFPKEGPSILRIQQVVRGDSAAYFCASSQGTYTGELFFGEGSRLTVL.

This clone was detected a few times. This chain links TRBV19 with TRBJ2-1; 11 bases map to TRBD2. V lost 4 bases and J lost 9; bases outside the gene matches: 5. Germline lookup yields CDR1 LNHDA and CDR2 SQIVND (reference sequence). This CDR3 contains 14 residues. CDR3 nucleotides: TGTGCCAGTAGTACAACCGGGACTAGCGGTGAGCAGTTCTTC. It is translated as CASSTTGTSGEQFF.

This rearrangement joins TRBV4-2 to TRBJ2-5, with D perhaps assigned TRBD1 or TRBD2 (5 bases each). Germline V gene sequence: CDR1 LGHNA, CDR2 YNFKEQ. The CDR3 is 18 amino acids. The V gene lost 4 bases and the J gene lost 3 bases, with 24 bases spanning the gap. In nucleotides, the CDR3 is TGTGCCAGCAGCCGAGAAATGGGGGACGGAACCAATGAAGAGACCCAGTACTTC. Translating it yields CASSREMGDGTNEETQYF.

The CDR3: CASSLAGGFSDTQYF. In nucleotides, the CDR3 is TGCGCCAGCAGCCTAGCGGGAGGGTTTTCAGATACGCAGTATTTT. This chain links TRBV4-3 with TRBJ2-3; 11 bases align to TRBD2. Germline CDR1 reads LGHNA; CDR2 reads YSLEER. The CDR3 length is 15 residues. V dropped 4 bases and J dropped 4; count of bases not matched to a gene: 4.

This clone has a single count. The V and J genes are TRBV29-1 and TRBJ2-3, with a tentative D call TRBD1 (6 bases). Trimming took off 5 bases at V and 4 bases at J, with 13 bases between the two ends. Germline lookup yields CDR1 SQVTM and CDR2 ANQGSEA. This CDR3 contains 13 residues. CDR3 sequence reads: CSVWQGSSDTQYF. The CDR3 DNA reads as TGCAGCGTTTGGCAGGGGAGCTCAGATACGCAGTATTTT.

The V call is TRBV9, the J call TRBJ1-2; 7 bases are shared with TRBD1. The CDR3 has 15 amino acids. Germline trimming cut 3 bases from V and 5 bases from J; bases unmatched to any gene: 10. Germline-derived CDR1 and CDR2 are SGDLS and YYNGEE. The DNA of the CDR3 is TGTGCCAGCAGCGGACAGGGTCTCCAGGGGTATGGCTACACCTTC. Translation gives CASSGQGLQGYGYTF. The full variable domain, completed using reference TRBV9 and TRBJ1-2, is DSGVTQTPKHLITATGQRVTLRCSPRSGDLSVYWYQQSLDQGLQFLIQYYNGEERAKGNILERFSAQQFPDLHSELNLSSLELGDSALYFCASSGQGLQGYGYTFGSGTRLTVV.

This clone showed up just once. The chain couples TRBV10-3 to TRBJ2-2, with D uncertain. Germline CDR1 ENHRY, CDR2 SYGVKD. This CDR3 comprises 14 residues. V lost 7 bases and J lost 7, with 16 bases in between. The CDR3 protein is CAIMGIGRDGELFF. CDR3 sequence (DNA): TGTGCCATCATGGGAATAGGGCGAGACGGGGAGCTGTTTTTT.

This CDR3 is CAIRSTGAEAFF. The CDR3 DNA follows: TGTGCCATCAGATCGACAGGCGCTGAAGCTTTCTTT. V and J are TRBV10-3 and TRBJ1-1; D is possibly TRBD1 (6 bases). From germline, CDR1 is ENHRY and CDR2 SYGVKD. The CDR3 loop spans 12 amino acids. Trimming pared 6 bases from V and 6 bases from J, leaving 11 bases between.

In nucleotides, the CDR3 is TGTGCCTGGAGTGTATCCCACACCGGGGAGCTGTTTTTT. Translated, it gives CAWSVSHTGELFF. The V and J genes are TRBV30 and TRBJ2-2; D gene unclear. Trimming removed 0 bases from V and 3 bases from J, with 5 bases in between. Germline CDR1 GTSNPN, CDR2 SVGIG (reference sequence). This CDR3 has 13 residues.

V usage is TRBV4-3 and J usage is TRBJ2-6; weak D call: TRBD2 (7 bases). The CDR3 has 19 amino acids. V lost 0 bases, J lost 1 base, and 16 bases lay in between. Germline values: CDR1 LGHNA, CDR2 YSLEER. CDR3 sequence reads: CASSQEGGGYTSGANVLTF. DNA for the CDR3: TGCGCCAGCAGCCAAGAAGGCGGGGGCTATACGTCTGGGGCCAACGTCCTGACTTTC.

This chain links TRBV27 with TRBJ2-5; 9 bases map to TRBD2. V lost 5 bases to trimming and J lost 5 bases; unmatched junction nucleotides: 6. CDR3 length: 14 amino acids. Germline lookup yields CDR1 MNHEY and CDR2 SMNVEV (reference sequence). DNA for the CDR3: TGTGCCAGCAGTCCAGGGACTAGCTGGGAGACCCAGTACTTC. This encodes CASSPGTSWETQYF.

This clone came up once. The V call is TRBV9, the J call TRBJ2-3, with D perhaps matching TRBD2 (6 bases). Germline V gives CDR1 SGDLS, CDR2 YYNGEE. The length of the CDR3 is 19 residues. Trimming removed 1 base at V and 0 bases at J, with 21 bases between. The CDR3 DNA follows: TGTGCCAGCAGCGTAAGACCCTCGCGGGGTTCTTTTAGCACAGATACGCAGTATTTT. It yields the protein CASSVRPSRGSFSTDTQYF.

The CDR3 DNA is TGTGCCAGCAGCATGCGGCTCTGGGGGGAGACCCAGTACTTC. Amino acid sequence: CASSMRLWGETQYF. The chain recombines TRBV7-2 with TRBJ2-5; D may correspond to TRBD1 or TRBD2 (5 bases each). Germline CDR1 SGHTA, CDR2 FQGNSA. V gave up 5 bases and J gave up 5 bases, with 15 bases separating them. The CDR3 runs 14 residues.

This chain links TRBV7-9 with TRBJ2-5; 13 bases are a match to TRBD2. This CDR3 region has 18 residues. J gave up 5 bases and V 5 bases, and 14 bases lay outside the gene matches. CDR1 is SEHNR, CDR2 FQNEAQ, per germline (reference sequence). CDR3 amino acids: CASSPKRRTSGSMETQYF. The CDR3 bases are TGTGCCAGCAGCCCAAAGAGAAGGACTAGCGGGAGTATGGAGACCCAGTACTTC. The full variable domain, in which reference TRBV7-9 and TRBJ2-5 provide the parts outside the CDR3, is DTGVSQNPRHKITKRGQNVTFRCDPISEHNRLYWYRQTLGQGPEFLTYFQNEAQLEKSRLLSDRFSAERPKGSFSTLEIQRTEQGDSAMYLCASSPKRRTSGSMETQYFGPGTRLLVL.

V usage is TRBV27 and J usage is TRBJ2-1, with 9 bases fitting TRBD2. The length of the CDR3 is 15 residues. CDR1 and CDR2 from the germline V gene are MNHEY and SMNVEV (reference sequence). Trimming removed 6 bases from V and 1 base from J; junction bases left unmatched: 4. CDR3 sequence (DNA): TGTGCCAGCAGCCAGAGCGGGGGGTCCTACAATGAGCAGTTCTTC. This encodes CASSQSGGSYNEQFF.

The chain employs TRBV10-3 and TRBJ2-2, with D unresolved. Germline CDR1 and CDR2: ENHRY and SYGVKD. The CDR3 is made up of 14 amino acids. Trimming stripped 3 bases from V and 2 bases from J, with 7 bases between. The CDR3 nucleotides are TGTGCCATCAGTGACCCAGGCAACACCGGGGAGCTGTTTTTT. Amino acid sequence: CAISDPGNTGELFF.